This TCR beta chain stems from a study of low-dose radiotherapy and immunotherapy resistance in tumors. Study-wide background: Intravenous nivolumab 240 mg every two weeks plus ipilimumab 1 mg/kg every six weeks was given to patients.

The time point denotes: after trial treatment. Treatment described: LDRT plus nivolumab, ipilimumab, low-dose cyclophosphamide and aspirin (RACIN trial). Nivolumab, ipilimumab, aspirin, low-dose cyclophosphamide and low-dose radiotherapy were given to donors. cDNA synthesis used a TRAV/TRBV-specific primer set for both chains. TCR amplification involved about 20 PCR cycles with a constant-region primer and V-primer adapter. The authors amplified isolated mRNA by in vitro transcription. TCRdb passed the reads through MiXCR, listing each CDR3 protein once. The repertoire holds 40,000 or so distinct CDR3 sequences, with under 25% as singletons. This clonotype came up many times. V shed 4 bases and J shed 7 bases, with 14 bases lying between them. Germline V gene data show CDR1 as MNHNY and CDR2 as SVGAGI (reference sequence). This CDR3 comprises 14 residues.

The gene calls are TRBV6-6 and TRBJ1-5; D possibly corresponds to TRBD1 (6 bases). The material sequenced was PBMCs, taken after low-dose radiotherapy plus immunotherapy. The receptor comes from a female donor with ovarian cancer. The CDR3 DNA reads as TGTGCCAGCAGTTCAGGGGACACGGGACAGCCCCAGCATTTT. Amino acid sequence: CASSSGDTGQPQHF.